What follows are 5 T cell receptor beta chains derived from one specimen sequenced in a study of PD-L1 blockade in urothelial cancer. Method: immunoSEQ multiplex PCR; TCRdb's copy keeps in-frame clones and lacks some. The data hold 45,000 to 55,000 clones, with 79% observed a single time. Described time point: pretreatment peripheral blood. The sample here was PBMCs, taken around atezolizumab (anti-PD-L1) treatment. The receptors stem from a man between 70 and 80 years old with urothelial cancer.

The J gene is TRBJ2-3, the V gene TRBV7-6, with D possibly TRBD1 on 8 matching bases. The V gene lost 6 bases and the J gene lost 3 bases, with 16 bases spanning the gap. The CDR3 extends over 15 amino acids. The germline gives CDR1 SGHVS, CDR2 FNYEAQ. CDR3 DNA sequence: TGTGCCAGCAGTTCCTACAGGGGGGGTACAGATACGCAGTATTTT. This encodes CASSSYRGGTDTQYF.

This chain connects TRBV9 to TRBJ2-5; 10 bases match TRBD2. CDR1 and CDR2 from the germline V gene are SGDLS and YYNGEE. This CDR3 has 15 amino acids. V trimming: 3 bases; J trimming: 4 bases; junction bases outside the gene matches: 6. As DNA, the CDR3 is TGTGCCAGCAGCGCCTCAGGACTAGCGGCAGAGACCCAGTACTTC. It yields the protein CASSASGLAAETQYF.

The chain uses TRBV7-8 and TRBJ2-3; D is possibly TRBD2 (6 bases). Germline V gives CDR1 SGHVS, CDR2 FQNEAQ. Trimming shortened V by 3 bases and J by 0 bases, and 10 bases separated the two germline ends. The length of the CDR3 is 15 residues. Here the CDR3 reads CASSLASGSTDTQYF. The CDR3 bases are TGTGCCAGCAGCTTGGCGAGCGGGAGCACAGATACGCAGTATTTT.

This sequence joins TRBV4-1 and TRBJ2-5, with D possibly being TRBD1 (8 bases). This CDR3 comprises 15 residues. Trimming left V 4 bases short and J 4 bases short, with 16 bases between. CDR1 is MGHRA, CDR2 YSYEKL, per germline. CDR3 sequence reads: CASSPLTGEGETQYF. The CDR3 DNA reads as TGCGCCAGCAGCCCTCTGACAGGGGAGGGAGAGACCCAGTACTTC.

For the CDR3, the DNA is TGCGCCAGCAGCTTGGGGTGGACTTCCTACGAGCAGTACTTC. The encoded protein is CASSLGWTSYEQYF. This sequence joins TRBV5-1 and TRBJ2-7; the D gene is possibly TRBD2 (5 bases). Between the trimmed V and J ends, which lost 0 bases and 1 base, there was a span of 8 bases. Germline loops: CDR1 SGHRS, CDR2 YFSETQ. The CDR3 runs 14 residues.